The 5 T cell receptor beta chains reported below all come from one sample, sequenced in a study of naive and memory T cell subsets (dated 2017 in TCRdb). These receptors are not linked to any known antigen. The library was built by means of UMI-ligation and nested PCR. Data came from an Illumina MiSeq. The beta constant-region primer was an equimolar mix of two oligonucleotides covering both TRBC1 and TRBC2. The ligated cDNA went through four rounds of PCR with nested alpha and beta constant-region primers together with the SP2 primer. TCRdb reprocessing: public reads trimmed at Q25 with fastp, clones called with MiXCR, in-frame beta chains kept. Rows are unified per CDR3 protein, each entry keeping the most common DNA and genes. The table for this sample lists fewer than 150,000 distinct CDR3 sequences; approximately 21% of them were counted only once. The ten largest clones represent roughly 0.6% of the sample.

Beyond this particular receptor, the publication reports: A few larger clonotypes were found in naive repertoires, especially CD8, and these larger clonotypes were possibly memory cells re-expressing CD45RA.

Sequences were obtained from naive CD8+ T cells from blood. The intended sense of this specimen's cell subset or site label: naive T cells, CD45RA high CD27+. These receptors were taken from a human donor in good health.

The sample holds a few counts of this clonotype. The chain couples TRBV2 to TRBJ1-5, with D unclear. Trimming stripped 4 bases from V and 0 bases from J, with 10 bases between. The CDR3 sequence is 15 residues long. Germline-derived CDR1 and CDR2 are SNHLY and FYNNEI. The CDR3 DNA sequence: TGTGCCAGCAGTGCGCTGGAAGATAGCAATCAGCCCCAGCATTTT. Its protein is CASSALEDSNQPQHF.

For the CDR3, the DNA is TGTGCCAGCAGAAATAGCGGGCTGTACGAGCAGTACTTC. Its protein product is CASRNSGLYEQYF. V is TRBV3-1 and J is TRBJ2-7; 7 bases agree with TRBD2. The CDR3 extends over 13 amino acids. The V gene end was trimmed by 6 bases and the J gene end by 4 bases; junction bases not matched to a gene: 6. Germline assignment: CDR1 LGHDT and CDR2 YNNKEL (reference sequence).

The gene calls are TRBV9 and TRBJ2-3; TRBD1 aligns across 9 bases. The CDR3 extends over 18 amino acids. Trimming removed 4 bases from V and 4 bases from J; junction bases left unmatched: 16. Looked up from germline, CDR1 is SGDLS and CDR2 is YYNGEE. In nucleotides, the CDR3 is TGTGCCAGCAGCTCCCCCCCTACCGGGACAGGGTCGGCAGATACGCAGTATTTT. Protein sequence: CASSSPPTGTGSADTQYF.

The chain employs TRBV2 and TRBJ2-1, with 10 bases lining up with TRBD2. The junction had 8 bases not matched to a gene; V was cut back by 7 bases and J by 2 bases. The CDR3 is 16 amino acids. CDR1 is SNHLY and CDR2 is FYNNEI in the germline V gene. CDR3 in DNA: TGTGCCAGCACCGGGTCTAGCGGGAGTCCCTACAATGAGCAGTTCTTC. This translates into CASTGSSGSPYNEQFF.

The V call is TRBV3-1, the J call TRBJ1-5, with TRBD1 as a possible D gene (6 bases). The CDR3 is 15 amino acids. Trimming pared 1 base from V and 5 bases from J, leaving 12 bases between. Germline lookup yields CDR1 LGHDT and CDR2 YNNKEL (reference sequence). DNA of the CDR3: TGTGCCAGCAGCCAAGCTGGGGGCGCGGATCAGCCCCAGCATTTT. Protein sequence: CASSQAGGADQPQHF.